This passage covers 27 T cell receptor beta chains from one sample sequenced in a study of Ad26.COV2.S vaccination and SARS-CoV-2 variants. As for treatment: about 20 received Ad26.COV2.S at low or high dose, single or two shots; roughly five received placebo; per-sample allocation not given. Sampling took place 63 days after the first vaccine or placebo injection. Measured with immunoSEQ multiplex PCR; TCRdb has only the in-frame clones, and not every one. The table has about 350,000 clones, about 88% seen once; the top ten hold roughly 3.5%. Sequencing used peripheral blood, obtained in a trial of Ad26.COV2.S vaccine versus placebo. Receptors originate from a person aged 18 to 59 who received the Ad26.COV2.S COVID-19 vaccine or a placebo.

The V call is TRBV28, the J call TRBJ2-5; 7 nucleotides match TRBD2. Germline-derived CDR1 and CDR2 are MDHEN and SYDVKM. The CDR3 contains 15 residues. With V trimmed by 3 bases and J by 2 bases, 6 bases remained unmatched. This CDR3 is CASSLWLAEQETQYF. In DNA, the CDR3 is TGTGCCAGCAGTTTGTGGCTAGCGGAGCAAGAGACCCAGTACTTC.

The chain carries TRBV3-1 (or the pseudogene TRBV3-2) and TRBJ1-1; D is undetermined. The V and J ends lost 2 bases and 0 bases respectively, with 13 bases between them. The germline V gene has CDR1 LGHDT and CDR2 YNNKEL (reference sequence). This CDR3 has 16 residues. The DNA of the CDR3 is TGTGCCAGCAGCCAACTTTCGGGTACCATGAACACTGAAGCTTTCTTT. Protein: CASSQLSGTMNTEAFF.

This rearrangement joins TRBV27 to TRBJ2-7; D is undetermined. The CDR3 length is 11 residues. Germline CDR1 is MNHEY and CDR2 is SMNVEV (reference sequence). The V and J ends lost 4 bases and 10 bases respectively, with 11 bases between them. The CDR3 DNA reads as TGTGCCAGCAGTTCCTCCGGCGTCCAGTACTTC. It translates to CASSSSGVQYF.

The chain recombines TRBV20-1 with TRBJ2-1; 10 positions agree with TRBD2. Germline values: CDR1 DFQATT, CDR2 SNEGSKA (reference sequence). The CDR3 spans 15 residues. The J segment lost 1 base and the V segment lost 3 bases, leaving 3 bases of the junction unmatched. The CDR3 region is CSASLAGVSYNEQFF. The DNA for the CDR3 is TGCAGTGCTAGTCTAGCGGGGGTGTCCTACAATGAGCAGTTCTTC.

The CDR3 DNA is TGTGCCAGCAGTTTTCGGTCAGGGGACTACAATGAGCAGTTCTTC. This codes for CASSFRSGDYNEQFF. The chain is built from TRBV27 and TRBJ2-1, with D perhaps TRBD1 (6 bases). The V end was cut by 3 bases, the J end by 3 bases, with 12 bases between. Germline lookup yields CDR1 MNHEY and CDR2 SMNVEV (reference sequence). This CDR3 spans 15 amino acids.

The genes are TRBV9 and TRBJ2-1, with 8 nucleotides matching TRBD2. Germline V gene sequence: CDR1 SGDLS, CDR2 YYNGEE. This CDR3 comprises 15 residues. V shed 6 bases, J shed 2 bases, and the junction held 7 bases outside the gene matches. This chain's CDR3 is CASTSGGIAYNEQFF. Written as DNA, the CDR3 is TGTGCCAGCACCTCGGGAGGGATTGCCTACAATGAGCAGTTCTTC.

V gene TRBV3-1 (or the pseudogene TRBV3-2) combines with J gene TRBJ2-7, with no clear D. The V end lost 4 bases, the J end lost 8 bases, and 12 bases lay between the germline ends. Germline V gene data show CDR1 as LGHDT and CDR2 as YNNKEL (reference sequence). The CDR3 sequence is 12 residues long. CDR3 bases: TGTGCCAGCAGCCCCAATATAAACCAGCAGTACTTC. Translating it yields CASSPNINQQYF.

The chain has TRBV21-1 and TRBJ2-5. TRBV21-1 is an annotated pseudogene. This CDR3 spans 14 amino acids. CDR3 protein: CASRGNRLKETQYF. The CDR3 nucleotides read TGTGCCAGCAGAGGGAACAGATTAAAAGAGACCCAGTACTTC.

The J gene is TRBJ2-3, the V gene TRBV7-9, with D unclear. The CDR3 loop spans 16 amino acids. V lost 5 bases to trimming and J lost 1 base, with 16 bases between them. The germline V gene has CDR1 SEHNR and CDR2 FQNEAQ (reference sequence). The DNA for the CDR3 is TGTGCCAGCAGCCCCGACACAGAGCAGCGCACAGATACGCAGTATTTT. Its protein product is CASSPDTEQRTDTQYF.

V usage is TRBV4-3 and J usage is TRBJ2-1; D unclear. In germline, CDR1 is LGHNA, CDR2 YSLEER. Trimming left V 3 bases short and J 2 bases short, with 8 bases between. CDR3 length equals 14 residues. In DNA form, the CDR3 reads TGCGCCAGCAGCCAGGGGATAACCTACAATGAGCAGTTCTTC. This gives the protein CASSQGITYNEQFF.

The chain has TRBV7-9 and TRBJ2-7; TRBD2 might be the D (6 bases). V was pared by 3 bases and J by 0 bases, with 9 bases between. Germline V gives CDR1 SEHNR, CDR2 FQNEAQ (reference sequence). The CDR3 has 14 amino acids. The CDR3 loop is CASSLGGNSYEQYF. The DNA for the CDR3 is TGTGCCAGCAGCTTGGGCGGGAACTCCTACGAGCAGTACTTC. Full variable domain (missing parts from reference TRBV7-9 and TRBJ2-7): DTGVSQNPRHKITKRGQNVTFRCDPISEHNRLYWYRQTLGQGPEFLTYFQNEAQLEKSRLLSDRFSAERPKGSFSTLEIQRTEQGDSAMYLCASSLGGNSYEQYFGPGTRLTVT.

This clone was seen only a few times. This rearrangement joins TRBV12-3 or TRBV12-4 to TRBJ1-3, with no clear D. CDR3 length equals 11 residues. V was pared by 6 bases and J by 8 bases, with 8 bases between. CDR3 DNA: TGTGCCAGCAGCCGAAGGGACACCATATATTTT. This sequence encodes CASSRRDTIYF.

This clone has only a few counts. V gene TRBV11-2 combines with J gene TRBJ2-2; 7 bases are a match to TRBD2. V was pared by 1 base and J by 5 bases, with 7 bases of the junction left unmatched. The germline gives CDR1 SGHAT, CDR2 FQNNGV. CDR3 size: 16 residues. CDR3 bases: TGTGCCAGCAGCTTAGCGGCGGGAGATGTAACCGGGGAGCTGTTTTTT. Encoded protein: CASSLAAGDVTGELFF.

This chain uses TRBV27 with TRBJ2-5; 9 nucleotides match TRBD1. From germline, CDR1 is MNHEY and CDR2 SMNVEV (reference sequence). This CDR3 has 15 amino acids. Trimming at V came to 4 bases and at J to 12 bases, leaving 15 bases not matched to a gene. The CDR3 reads CASSSYSQGAQLKYF. DNA for the CDR3: TGTGCCAGCAGTTCTTACTCACAGGGGGCGCAGTTGAAGTACTTC.

This sequence joins TRBV19 and TRBJ2-1; D might be TRBD2 (6 bases). In germline, CDR1 is LNHDA, CDR2 SQIVND (reference sequence). Deletions cut 7 bases from V and 5 bases from J, with 24 bases between. CDR3 length equals 17 residues. Written as DNA, the CDR3 is TGTGCCAGTACCCGAAAGGGGACCGGGACTGGAAACAATGAGCAGTTCTTC. It is translated as CASTRKGTGTGNNEQFF.

CDR3 residues: CASVQGSGSPLHF. The CDR3 region has the DNA TGTGCCAGCGTCCAGGGTTCGGGGTCACCCCTCCACTTT. This rearrangement joins TRBV3-1 (or the pseudogene TRBV3-2) to TRBJ1-6; a weak D match, TRBD1 (5 bases). The CDR3 totals 13 residues. Trimming cost V 8 bases and J 10 bases, with 15 bases left between them. Germline CDR1 reads LGHDT; CDR2 reads YNNKEL (reference sequence).

This rearrangement joins TRBV12-5 to TRBJ2-7; D tentatively reads TRBD1 or TRBD2 (6 bases each). Trimming took off 7 bases at V and 7 bases at J, with 17 bases between the two ends. This CDR3 comprises 13 residues. Germline V gene data show CDR1 as LGHNT and CDR2 as FRNRAP. The CDR3: CASVGGLFVEQYF. CDR3 sequence (DNA): TGTGCTAGTGTCGGGGGCCTCTTCGTAGAGCAGTACTTC.

The chain couples TRBV7-9 to TRBJ1-2; no clear D. Germline V gives CDR1 SEHNR, CDR2 FQNEAQ (reference sequence). Trimming took off 5 bases at V and 7 bases at J, with 11 bases between the two ends. The CDR3 has 12 residues. The DNA of the CDR3 is TGTGCCAGCAGCCCCGGCCTGTCTGGCTACACCTTC. Translating gives CASSPGLSGYTF.

J is TRBJ2-2 and V is TRBV6-4; D perhaps matches TRBD2 (6 bases). V lost 5 bases to trimming and J lost 3 bases, with 10 bases between them. From germline, CDR1 is MRHNA and CDR2 SNTAGT. CDR3 length: 14 residues. The CDR3 loop reads CASSPGDYTGELFF. As DNA, the CDR3 is TGTGCCAGCAGTCCGGGAGACTACACCGGGGAGCTGTTTTTT.

The chain has TRBV6-5 and TRBJ2-3; 9 bases align to TRBD2. Looked up from germline, CDR1 is MNHEY and CDR2 is SVGAGI. V lost 8 bases, J lost 3 bases, and 3 bases stayed unmatched. The CDR3 has 13 residues. CDR3 protein: CASFAGGTDTQYF. The CDR3 nucleotides read TGTGCCAGCTTTGCGGGAGGGACAGATACGCAGTATTTT.

V gene TRBV5-1 combines with J gene TRBJ2-1; D unclear. The CDR3 spans 16 residues. Germline CDR1 reads SGHRS; CDR2 reads YFSETQ. V was clipped by 0 bases and J by 0 bases, with 10 bases between them. The CDR3 protein is CASSLVPSLSYNEQFF. In nucleotides, the CDR3 is TGCGCCAGCAGCTTGGTGCCGTCCCTCTCCTACAATGAGCAGTTCTTC.

The rearrangement links TRBV3-1 (or the pseudogene TRBV3-2) to TRBJ1-1; no firm D call. V lost 1 base to trimming and J lost 1 base, with 7 bases between them. CDR3 size: 14 residues. CDR1 is LGHDT, CDR2 YNNKEL, per germline (reference sequence). CDR3 in amino acids: CASSQGLTNTEAFF. The CDR3 nucleotides read TGTGCCAGCAGCCAAGGATTGACGAACACTGAAGCTTTCTTT.

The CDR3 reads CASSQDLQPSGNTIYF. The CDR3 region has the DNA TGCGCCAGCAGCCAAGATCTCCAGCCTTCTGGAAACACCATATATTTT. The chain recombines TRBV4-3 with TRBJ1-3; D call uncertain. Germline V CDR1 and CDR2: LGHNA, YSLEER. The germline V and J ends were trimmed by 0 bases and 1 base, with 10 bases remaining between them. This CDR3 spans 16 amino acids.

This chain connects TRBV4-3 to TRBJ1-3; D gene unclear. The germline CDR1 and CDR2 sequences are LGHNA and YSLEER. V was pared by 0 bases and J by 3 bases, with 9 bases between. The length of the CDR3 is 15 residues. CDR3 bases: TGCGCCAGCAGCCAAGAAGCCCAGCTTGGAAACACCATATATTTT. Translated, it gives CASSQEAQLGNTIYF.

This chain joins TRBV19 and TRBJ1-5; D unresolved. V shed 0 bases and J shed 2 bases, with 2 bases lying between them. The CDR3 loop spans 13 amino acids. Germline CDR1 reads LNHDA; CDR2 reads SQIVND (reference sequence). CDR3 amino acids: CASSIEGNQPQHF. CDR3 DNA sequence: TGTGCCAGTAGTATAGAGGGCAATCAGCCCCAGCATTTT. Based on the CDR3 plus reference TRBV19 and TRBJ1-5, the full variable domain is DGGITQSPKYLFRKEGQNVTLSCEQNLNHDAMYWYRQDPGQGLRLIYYSQIVNDFQKGDIAEGYSVSREKKESFPLTVTSAQKNPTAFYLCASSIEGNQPQHFGDGTRLSIL.

The DNA of the CDR3 is TGCGCCAGCAGTGGTTGGACTACCAGCTCCTACAATGAGCAGTTCTTC. Protein sequence: CASSGWTTSSYNEQFF. This chain joins TRBV10-1 and TRBJ2-1, with TRBD2 as a possible D gene (6 bases). Trimming stripped 4 bases from V and 0 bases from J, with 13 bases between. CDR3 length equals 16 residues. From germline, CDR1 is WNHNN and CDR2 SYGVQD (reference sequence).

The V call is TRBV7-6, the J call TRBJ1-1; D is undetermined. The V gene's germline CDR1 is SGHVS and CDR2 FNYEAQ. This CDR3 contains 13 residues. V was cut by 5 bases and J by 4 bases, with 11 bases left in between. The CDR3 here is CASSPFHGTEAFF. CDR3 in DNA: TGTGCCAGCAGCCCATTTCATGGCACTGAAGCTTTCTTT.